These T cell receptor beta chains were read from a single sample in a study of cytomegalovirus exposure and HLA in healthy donors. Sequencing used immunoSEQ multiplex PCR; TCRdb keeps in-frame clones, though not all of them. The data show approximately 65,000 clones, approximately 70% seen once. Sequencing was performed on PBMCs. Receptor source: a man aged 40-49 years in good health and CMV-seropositive. The CDR3 runs from the conserved cysteine through the conserved F or W. The D gene is left open where the match is weak. Only some rows state a clone size, as once, few, many or a class for expanded clones.

.	TRBJ2-3	TRBD2	TRBV11-1	CAISSGRASTDTQYF	TGTGCCATTAGTAGCGGGAGGGCTAGCACAGATACGCAGTATTTT
.	TRBJ2-7	TRBD1	TRBV2	CASRGRDRGPRSSYEQYF	TGTGCCAGCAGGGGACGGGACAGGGGTCCCCGAAGCTCCTACGAGCAGTACTTC
medium-sized	TRBJ2-3	.	TRBV6-6	CASWLKTDTDTQYF	TGTGCCAGCTGGTTGAAGACAGACACAGATACGCAGTATTTT
.	TRBJ2-7	.	TRBV6-5	CASSYSRGDHEQYF	TGTGCCAGCAGTTACTCGAGAGGAGACCACGAGCAGTACTTC
.	TRBJ1-4	TRBD1	TRBV7-9	CASSSDRGNEKLFF	TGTGCCAGCAGTAGCGACAGGGGTAATGAAAAACTGTTTTTT
once	TRBJ2-7	.	TRBV21-1	CASSATQGSSSYEQYF	TGTGCCAGCAGCGCAACACAGGGAAGTAGCTCCTACGAGCAGTACTTC
.	TRBJ1-1	.	TRBV6-5	CASSRQDQGTEAFF	TGTGCCAGCAGCCGACAGGACCAAGGGACTGAAGCTTTCTTT
.	TRBJ2-5	TRBD1	TRBV6-5	CASSPRGSQETQYF	TGTGCCAGCAGCCCCAGGGGGAGCCAAGAGACCCAGTACTTC
.	TRBJ2-1	TRBD2	TRBV7-8	CASSRDLAGHNEQFF	TGTGCCAGCAGCAGAGACCTAGCGGGGCACAATGAGCAGTTCTTC
.	TRBJ2-1	TRBD2	TRBV9	CASSAPSGRIVSYNEQFF	TGTGCCAGCAGCGCGCCTAGCGGGAGGATAGTATCCTACAATGAGCAGTTCTTC
.	TRBJ2-3	.	TRBV11-2	CASSFLGHDGDTQYF	TGTGCCAGCAGCTTTCTCGGACATGACGGAGATACGCAGTATTTT
.	TRBJ2-7	.	TRBV11-3	CASSLAGAGAYEQYF	TGTGCCAGCAGCTTAGCTGGGGCAGGTGCCTACGAGCAGTACTTC
.	TRBJ2-7	.	TRBV30	CAWSLGEQYF	TGTGCCTGGAGTCTCGGGGAGCAGTACTTC
.	TRBJ1-6	.	TRBV7-8	CASSNTGQPSRFQFTPLHF	TGTGCCAGCAGCAATACTGGACAGCCCTCGCGATTCCAATTCACCCCTCTCCACTTT
.	TRBJ2-4	.	TRBV7-2	CASTNRVLAKNIQYF	TGTGCCAGCACCAACAGGGTCCTAGCCAAAAACATTCAGTACTTC
.	TRBJ2-3	.	TRBV5-1	CASSGGSTDTQYF	TGCGCCAGCAGCGGCGGGAGCACAGATACGCAGTATTTT
.	TRBJ2-7	TRBD1	TRBV2	CASRGQGANEQYF	TGTGCCAGCAGGGGACAGGGGGCCAACGAGCAGTACTTC
.	TRBJ1-5	.	TRBV5-1	CASSQISGGNQPQHF	TGCGCCAGCAGCCAAATCAGCGGGGGCAATCAGCCCCAGCATTTT
.	TRBJ2-3	TRBD2	TRBV10-3	CAISDLSGSGADTQYF	TGTGCCATCAGTGATCTTAGCGGGAGCGGTGCAGATACGCAGTATTTT
.	TRBJ2-3	TRBD2	TRBV5-4	CASRLAGKYTDTQYF	TGTGCCAGCAGGTTAGCGGGGAAATACACAGATACGCAGTATTTT
.	TRBJ1-4	.	TRBV5-1	CASSLASKGGGEKLFF	TGCGCCAGCAGCTTGGCTTCCAAGGGGGGGGGTGAAAAACTGTTTTTT
.	TRBJ2-2	TRBD2	TRBV7-7	CASSPGLLLNTGELFF	TGTGCTAGCAGCCCGGGACTACTACTGAACACCGGGGAGCTGTTTTTT
.	TRBJ2-3	TRBD1	TRBV19	CASSSQGPQTDTQYF	TGTGCCAGTAGCTCACAGGGGCCTCAAACAGATACGCAGTATTTT
once	TRBJ2-5	TRBD2	TRBV14	CASSQRLAGPETQYF	TGTGCCAGCAGCCAAAGACTAGCGGGTCCAGAGACCCAGTACTTC
.	TRBJ1-1	.	TRBV30	CAWSTWGGRTEAFF	TGTGCCTGGAGTACCTGGGGCGGAAGAACTGAAGCTTTCTTT
.	TRBJ2-1	.	TRBV4-2	CASSQDAEGTYNEQFF	TGTGCCAGCAGCCAAGACGCGGAGGGGACCTACAATGAGCAGTTCTTC
.	TRBJ2-5	.	TRBV9	CASSVSGSGQETQYF	TGTGCCAGCAGCGTTTCCGGGAGTGGGCAAGAGACCCAGTACTTC
.	TRBJ2-1	TRBD2	TRBV5-1	CASSLALAGVDEQFF	TGCGCCAGCAGTCTCGCTCTAGCGGGAGTTGATGAGCAGTTCTTC
.	TRBJ2-1	TRBD2	TRBV9	CASSVGASGKNNEQFF	TGTGCCAGCAGCGTAGGGGCTAGCGGAAAAAACAATGAGCAGTTCTTC
.	TRBJ1-4	.	TRBV15	CATSRDLELANEKLFF	TGTGCCACCAGCAGAGATTTAGAACTTGCTAATGAAAAACTGTTTTTT
.	TRBJ2-6	.	TRBV9	CASSVGGSGANVLTF	TGTGCCAGCAGCGTAGGAGGGTCTGGGGCCAACGTCCTGACTTTC
.	TRBJ2-5	TRBD2	TRBV27	CASSYSSGGAEETQYF	TGTGCCAGCAGTTATTCTAGCGGGGGGGCCGAGGAGACCCAGTACTTC
.	TRBJ2-7	.	TRBV7-3	CASSLVGSGEEQYF	TGTGCCAGCAGCTTGGTGGGGAGTGGTGAGGAGCAGTACTTC
.	TRBJ2-7	.	TRBV4-2	CASSPPGGEYEQYF	TGTGCCAGCAGCCCCCCTGGCGGGGAGTACGAGCAGTACTTC
.	TRBJ1-2	.	TRBV18	CASSSSGGANYGYTF	TGTGCCAGCTCATCGTCCGGGGGAGCTAACTATGGCTACACCTTC
.	TRBJ2-1	.	TRBV2	CASSATGFDEQFF	TGTGCCAGCAGTGCTACGGGTTTCGATGAGCAGTTCTTC
.	TRBJ2-1	TRBD2	TRBV9	CASSPLAGGNLYNEQFF	TGTGCCAGCAGCCCCCTAGCGGGGGGGAACCTCTACAATGAGCAGTTCTTC